A single sample is the source of the 9 T cell receptor beta chains below, sequenced in a study of vaccination and CD4 T cells after COVID-19. Which antigens these TCRs recognize remains unknown. Noted time point: late sampling 161 to 241 days after vaccination in three convalescent patients. As to treatment: roughly 11-day PBMC culture with coronavirus spike peptide pools or control peptides (ViraFEST assay). Once obtained from cultured CD4+ T cells, the DNA was sequenced using the Oncomine TCR Beta short-read assay. One entry per CDR3 protein, called by TCRdb with MiXCR from the PCR reads. The repertoire holds tens of thousands of distinct CDR3 sequences, with approximately 29% as singletons. Sequencing was performed on CD4+ T cells from blood, cultured in vitro, taken about 7 months after SARS-CoV-2 vaccination. The receptor set was obtained from a human donor who had recovered from COVID-19.

The gene calls are TRBV20-1 and TRBJ2-5, with TRBD2 identical over 13 bases. V was clipped by 1 base and J by 5 bases; unmatched bases: 1. This CDR3 region has 14 residues. The germline V gene encodes CDR1 DFQATT and CDR2 SNEGSKA (reference sequence). CDR3 region: CSARGLAGGETQYF. CDR3 coding DNA: TGCAGTGCTAGAGGACTAGCGGGGGGCGAGACCCAGTACTTC.

This chain links TRBV20-1 with TRBJ2-7; TRBD2 aligns across 10 bases. Looked up from germline, CDR1 is DFQATT and CDR2 is SNEGSKA (reference sequence). V lost 3 bases and J lost 8; bases outside the gene matches: 13. The CDR3 contains 15 residues. CDR3 residues: CSARAPGLASEKQYF. The CDR3 DNA reads TGCAGTGCTAGGGCACCGGGACTAGCGTCTGAAAAGCAGTACTTC.

The chain employs TRBV20-1 and TRBJ1-1; D uncertain. From germline, CDR1 is DFQATT and CDR2 SNEGSKA (reference sequence). The length of the CDR3 is 12 residues. Trimming took off 5 bases at V and 1 base at J, with 8 bases between the two ends. The CDR3 bases are TGCAGTGCTGACAAGGGGAACACTGAAGCTTTCTTT. Translation: CSADKGNTEAFF.

This clonotype was counted once. The chain links TRBV7-8 to TRBJ2-3; 10 positions match TRBD1. Germline-derived CDR1 and CDR2 are SGHVS and FQNEAQ. The CDR3 sequence is 16 residues long. V gave up 4 bases and J gave up 2 bases; unmatched junction bases: 6. CDR3 DNA: TGTGCCAGCAGCTCAAGGACAGGGGGAAACACAGATACGCAGTATTTT. Its translation: CASSSRTGGNTDTQYF.

This clonotype was counted between two and nine times. The V call is TRBV20-1, the J call TRBJ2-3, with 12 positions matching TRBD2. This CDR3 is built from 17 residues. CDR1 and CDR2 (germline): DFQATT, SNEGSKA (reference sequence). Germline trimming cut 6 bases from V and 4 bases from J; bases unmatched to any gene: 14. This CDR3 is CSAHSSGGASGADTQYF. For the CDR3, the DNA is TGCAGTGCACACTCTAGCGGGGGGGCCTCGGGTGCAGATACGCAGTATTTT.

The V call is TRBV6-1, the J call TRBJ2-2; possibly TRBD1 for D (5 bases). The CDR3 length is 14 residues. CDR1 and CDR2 (germline): MNHNS, SASEGT. Deletions cut 3 bases from V and 6 bases from J, with 11 bases between. The CDR3 coding sequence is TGTGCCAGCAGTGACAGGGTTCGGCCCGGGGAGCTGTTTTTT. Amino acid sequence: CASSDRVRPGELFF.

This sequence joins TRBV11-1 and TRBJ2-2; D remains unclear. Trimming stripped 3 bases from V and 6 bases from J, with 8 bases between. In germline, CDR1 is SGHAT, CDR2 FQDESV (reference sequence). This CDR3 is built from 13 residues. Written as DNA, the CDR3 is TGTGCCAGCAGCTTTTGGGTCCCCGGGGAGCTGTTTTTT. Protein sequence: CASSFWVPGELFF.

This clonotype has a handful of counts. The chain uses TRBV2 and TRBJ1-6; no definite D call. Germline V gives CDR1 SNHLY, CDR2 FYNNEI. Trimming took off 5 bases at V and 13 bases at J, with 15 bases between the two ends. The CDR3 runs to 13 residues. The CDR3 spells CASSFRPEGPLHF. For the CDR3, the DNA is TGTGCCAGCAGTTTCCGGCCTGAAGGGCCCCTCCACTTT.

The genes are TRBV20-1 and TRBJ2-7; 14 bases line up with TRBD2. CDR3 length: 16 residues. Germline V lookup: CDR1 DFQATT, CDR2 SNEGSKA (reference sequence). V trimming: 3 bases; J trimming: 3 bases; junction bases outside the gene matches: 7. In DNA, the CDR3 is TGCAGTGCTAGGGGACTAGCGGGGGTCACCATCTACGAGCAGTACTTC. Translated, it gives CSARGLAGVTIYEQYF.